The clone carrying this T cell receptor beta chain was seen a few times. As yet, its antigen is unknown. These data come from a study of T cells in Graves' hyperthyroidism and ophthalmopathy. Study results and caveats: Expanded thyroid clonotypes (above 0.001) were mostly also found in blood. Stable hyperthyroidism and ophthalmopathy were separated using 13 V-J signatures.

Investigators excluded patients with uncontrolled infection, other autoimmune disease, pregnancy or lactation. Orbital computed tomography, thyroid ultrasound, serum thyroxine and TRAb, and clinical symptoms together informed the diagnoses. RNA transcripts provided the source from which TCR beta CDR3 regions were amplified. First-round RT-PCR targeting the TCR CDR3 was performed with the HTBI primer set. TCRdb ran MiXCR on the multiplex PCR reads and lists one entry per CDR3 protein. The sample yields around 540,000 distinct CDR3 sequences, 35% to 55% seen once. Germline V gene sequence: CDR1 MNHEY, CDR2 SVGAGI. Unmatched junction bases numbered 7, after V lost 5 bases and J lost 0 bases. The CDR3 is 17 amino acids.

The TCR sequence derives from a woman aged 18-30 years with Graves' hyperthyroidism. Sequencing was performed on peripheral blood or thyroid tissue (not recorded which). The chain is built from TRBV6-5 and TRBJ2-6; 7 bases map to TRBD1. CDR3 residues: CASSRTGSLSGANVLTF. CDR3 DNA sequence: TGTGCCAGCAGTCGGACAGGTTCCCTCTCTGGGGCCAACGTCCTGACTTTC.